This T cell receptor (beta chain) was profiled in a study of T cells in Graves' hyperthyroidism and ophthalmopathy. Looking at the study overall: Peripheral blood was collected at initial diagnosis, before any treatment.

If no ophthalmopathy progression occurred within 18 months, Graves' hyperthyroidism was stable. Isolation of PBMCs was performed on 8.5 to 10 ml fresh peripheral blood. The CDR3 regions of TCR beta were amplified from RNA transcripts. Initially, a first-round RT-PCR of the TCR CDR3 employed the HTBI primer set. MiXCR, run by TCRdb on the multiplex PCR reads, gives a single entry per CDR3 protein. Of around 690,000 distinct CDR3 sequences listed, approximately 15% are singletons. This clonotype has ten or more counts. CDR3 size: 16 residues. The J segment lost 7 bases and the V segment lost 5 bases, leaving 10 bases of the junction unmatched.

The rearrangement links TRBV12-3 or TRBV12-4 to TRBJ2-1; 11 bases fit TRBD2. The clonotype was recovered from a man aged 45 to 65 with Graves' hyperthyroidism. Sequences were obtained from blood. The CDR3 coding sequence is TGTGCCAGCAGTGCTGCTTTAGCGGGAGGGAGGAATGAGCAGTTCTTC. This translates into CASSAALAGGRNEQFF.